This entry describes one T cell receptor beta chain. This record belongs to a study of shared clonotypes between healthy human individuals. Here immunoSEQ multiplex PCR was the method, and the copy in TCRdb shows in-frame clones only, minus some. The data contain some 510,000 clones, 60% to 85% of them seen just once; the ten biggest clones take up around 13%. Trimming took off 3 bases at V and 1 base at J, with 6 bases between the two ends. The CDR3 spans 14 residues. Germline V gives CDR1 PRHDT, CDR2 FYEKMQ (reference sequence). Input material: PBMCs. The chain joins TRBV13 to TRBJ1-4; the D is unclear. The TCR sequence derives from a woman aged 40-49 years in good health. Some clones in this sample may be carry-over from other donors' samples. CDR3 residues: CASSFRLTNEKLFF. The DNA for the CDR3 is TGTGCCAGCAGCTTCAGATTAACTAATGAAAAACTGTTTTTT.